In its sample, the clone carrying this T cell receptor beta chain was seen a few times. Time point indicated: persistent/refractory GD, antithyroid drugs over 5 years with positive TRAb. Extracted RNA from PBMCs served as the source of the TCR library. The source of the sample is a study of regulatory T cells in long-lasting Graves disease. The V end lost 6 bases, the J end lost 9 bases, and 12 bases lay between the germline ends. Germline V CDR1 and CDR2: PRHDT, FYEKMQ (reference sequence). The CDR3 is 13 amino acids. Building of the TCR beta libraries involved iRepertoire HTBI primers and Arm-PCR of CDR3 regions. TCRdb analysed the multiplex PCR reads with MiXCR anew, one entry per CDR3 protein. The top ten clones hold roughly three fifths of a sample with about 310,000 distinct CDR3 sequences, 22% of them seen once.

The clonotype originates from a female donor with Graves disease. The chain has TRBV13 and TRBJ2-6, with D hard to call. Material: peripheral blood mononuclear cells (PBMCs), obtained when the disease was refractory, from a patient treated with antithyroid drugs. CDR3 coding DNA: TGTGCCAGCAGTCCTTTGGCTCACAACGTCCTGACTTTC. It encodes CASSPLAHNVLTF.